This record concerns one T cell receptor beta chain sequence. Its target is not known. This sample was included in a study of resident and recirculating memory T cells in vitiligo. Study-level background: Each patient gave two lesional and two nonlesional epidermal shave biopsies, plus PBMCs. Whole samples, not sorted cells, were homogenized and used for genomic DNA extraction. Study outcomes and limitations: Non-conserved TCRs across sites and patients suggested distinct clones per lesion.

The repertoire was sequenced with immunoSEQ multiplex PCR; TCRdb's copy has only in-frame clones and lacks some. The repertoire holds around 78,000 clones, about 91% seen once, with about 4.8% in the top ten. CDR3 length equals 13 residues. V was cut by 1 base and J by 5 bases, with 9 bases left in between. Germline CDR1 and CDR2: SGHRS and YFSETQ. The rearrangement links TRBV5-1 to TRBJ1-1; perhaps TRBD1 as D (5 bases). Sequencing was carried out using blood. The origin of this receptor is a male donor with vitiligo. This CDR3 is CASSLTGSTEAFF. The CDR3 region has the DNA TGCGCCAGCAGCTTGACAGGTAGTACTGAAGCTTTCTTT.